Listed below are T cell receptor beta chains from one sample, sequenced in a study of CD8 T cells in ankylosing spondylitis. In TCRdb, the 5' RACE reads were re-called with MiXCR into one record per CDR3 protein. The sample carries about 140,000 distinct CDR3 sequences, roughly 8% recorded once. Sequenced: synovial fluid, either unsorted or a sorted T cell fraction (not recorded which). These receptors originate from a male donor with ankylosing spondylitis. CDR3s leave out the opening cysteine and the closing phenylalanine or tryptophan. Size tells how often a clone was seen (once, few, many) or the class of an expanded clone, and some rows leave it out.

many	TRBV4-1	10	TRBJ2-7	ASSSTRGEQY
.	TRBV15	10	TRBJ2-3	ATSRGANTQY
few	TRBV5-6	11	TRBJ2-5	ASSFAGRETQY
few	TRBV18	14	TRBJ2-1	ASSSQAGSLYNEQF
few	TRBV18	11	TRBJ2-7	ASSSTGDYEQY
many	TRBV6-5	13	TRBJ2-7	ASSYSPATPYEQY
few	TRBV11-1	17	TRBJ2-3	ASSQAPRGGHTNTDTQY
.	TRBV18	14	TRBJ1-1	ASSPKSQGHSTEAF
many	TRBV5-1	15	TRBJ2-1	ASSLVGSGNSYNEQF
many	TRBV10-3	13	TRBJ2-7	AIGEDRGLFNEQY
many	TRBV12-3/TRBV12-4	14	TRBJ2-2	ASLNSGWGGDGELF
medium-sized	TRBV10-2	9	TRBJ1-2	ASGQNYGYT
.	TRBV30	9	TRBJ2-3	AWGVMDTQY
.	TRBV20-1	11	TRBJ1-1	SARNTMNTEAF
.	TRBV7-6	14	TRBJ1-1	ASSLASGSGNTEAF
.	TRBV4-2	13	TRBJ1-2	ASSRETVPNYGYT
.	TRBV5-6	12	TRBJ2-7	ASSSPSRNYEQY
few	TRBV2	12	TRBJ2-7	ASSEYPGSYEQY
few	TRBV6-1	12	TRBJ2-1	ASSIGQGADEQF
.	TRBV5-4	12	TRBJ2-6	ASSTGPGANVLT
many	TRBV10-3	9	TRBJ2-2	AISGGEELF
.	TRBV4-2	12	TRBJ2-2	ASSQAGISGELF
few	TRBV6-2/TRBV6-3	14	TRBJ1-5	ASSPSDRGSGQPQH
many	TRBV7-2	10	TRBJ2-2	ASSLSYGELF
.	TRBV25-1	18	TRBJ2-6	ASSDPPTGASGNGANVLT
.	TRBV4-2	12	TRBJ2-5	ASSHPYYTETQY
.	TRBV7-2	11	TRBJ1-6	AGGGSYNSPLH
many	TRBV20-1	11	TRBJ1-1	SAVGTGLTEAF
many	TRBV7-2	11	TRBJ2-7	ASSPQRLHEQY
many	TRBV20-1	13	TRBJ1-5	SARVDRERGQPQH
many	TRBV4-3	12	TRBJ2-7	ASSQDSTSFEQY
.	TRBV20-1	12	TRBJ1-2	SANLRTLAYGYT
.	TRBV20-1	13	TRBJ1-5	SAITPRVRGQPQH